The following is a TCR beta chain sequence with its context. No antigen is known for it. This sample is part of a study of T cell responses to AZD1222 COVID-19 vaccine. Across the study: Combined were second doses at about 4 or about 12 weeks. The study, taken as a whole, reports: No repertoire was sampled before or during the peak T cell response, only after it. Seropositivity was recorded at baseline in only six AZD1222 recipients. Clonal diversity was possibly underestimated, and the donors were mostly white British, with more females.

The ends were cut back, 2 bases at V and 0 bases at J, with 7 bases in the middle. CDR1 is GTSNPN and CDR2 is SVGIG in the germline V gene (reference sequence). This CDR3 comprises 13 residues. Using immunoSEQ multiplex PCR, the repertoire was profiled, and TCRdb retains in-frame clones only, with some absent. The sample contains roughly 160,000 clones, roughly 92% of which appear only once. The rearrangement joins TRBV30 to TRBJ1-1; tentative D call: TRBD1 (5 bases). Here the sequenced sample was peripheral blood, taken on day 0 of AZD1222 vaccination. This sequence originates from an adult in good health. The DNA of the CDR3 is TGTGCCTGGAGTAGGGGCCTGAACACTGAAGCTTTCTTT. It encodes CAWSRGLNTEAFF.